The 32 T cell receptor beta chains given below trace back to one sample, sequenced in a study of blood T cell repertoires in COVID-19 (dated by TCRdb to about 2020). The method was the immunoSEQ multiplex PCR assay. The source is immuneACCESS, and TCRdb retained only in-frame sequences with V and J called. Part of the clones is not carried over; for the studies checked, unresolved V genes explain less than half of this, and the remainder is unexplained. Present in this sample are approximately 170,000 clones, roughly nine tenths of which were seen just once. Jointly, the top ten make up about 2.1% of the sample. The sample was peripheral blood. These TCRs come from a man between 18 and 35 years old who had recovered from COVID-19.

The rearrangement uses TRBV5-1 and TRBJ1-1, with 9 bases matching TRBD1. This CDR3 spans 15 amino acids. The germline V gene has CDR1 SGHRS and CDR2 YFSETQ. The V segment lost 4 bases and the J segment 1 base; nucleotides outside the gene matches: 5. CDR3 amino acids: CASSIGQGWNTEAFF. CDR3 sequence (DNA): TGCGCCAGCAGCATAGGACAGGGGTGGAACACTGAAGCTTTCTTT.

The CDR3 reads CASSIWVAAGKHQPQHF. In DNA form, the CDR3 reads TGTGCCAGTAGTATTTGGGTCGCGGCAGGGAAGCATCAGCCCCAGCATTTT. The chain recombines TRBV19 with TRBJ1-5, with a tentative D call TRBD1 (5 bases). The germline V gene encodes CDR1 LNHDA and CDR2 SQIVND (reference sequence). The CDR3 sequence is 17 residues long. Trimming left V 3 bases short and J 5 bases short, with 20 bases between.

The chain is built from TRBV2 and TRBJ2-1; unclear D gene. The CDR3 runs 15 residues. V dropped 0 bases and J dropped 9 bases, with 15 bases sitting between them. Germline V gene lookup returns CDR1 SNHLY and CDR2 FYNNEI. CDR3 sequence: CASSEAPILVSEQFF. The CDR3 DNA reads TGTGCCAGCAGTGAAGCGCCCATACTGGTTAGTGAGCAGTTCTTC. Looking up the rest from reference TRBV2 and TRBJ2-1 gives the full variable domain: EPEVTQTPSHQVTQMGQEVILRCVPISNHLYFYWYRQILGQKVEFLVSFYNNEISEKSEIFDDQFSVERPDGSNFTLKIRSTKLEDSAMYFCASSEAPILVSEQFFGPGTRLTVL.

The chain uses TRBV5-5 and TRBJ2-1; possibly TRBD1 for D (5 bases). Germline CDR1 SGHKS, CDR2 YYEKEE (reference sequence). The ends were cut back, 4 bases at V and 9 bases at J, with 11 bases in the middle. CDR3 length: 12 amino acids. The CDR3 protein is CASSVNRGEQFF. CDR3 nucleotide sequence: TGTGCCAGCAGCGTGAATAGGGGTGAGCAGTTCTTC. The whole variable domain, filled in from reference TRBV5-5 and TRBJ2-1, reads DAGVTQSPTHLIKTRGQQVTLRCSPISGHKSVSWYQQVLGQGPQFIFQYYEKEERGRGNFPDRFSARQFPNYSSELNVNALLLGDSALYLCASSVNRGEQFFGPGTRLTVL.

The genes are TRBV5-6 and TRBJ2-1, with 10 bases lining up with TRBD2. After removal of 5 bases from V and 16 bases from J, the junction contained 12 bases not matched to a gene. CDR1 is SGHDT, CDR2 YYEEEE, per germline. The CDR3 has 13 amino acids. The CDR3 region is CASRERTGTSVFF. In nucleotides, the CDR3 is TGTGCCAGCAGAGAGCGAACCGGGACTAGCGTTTTCTTC.

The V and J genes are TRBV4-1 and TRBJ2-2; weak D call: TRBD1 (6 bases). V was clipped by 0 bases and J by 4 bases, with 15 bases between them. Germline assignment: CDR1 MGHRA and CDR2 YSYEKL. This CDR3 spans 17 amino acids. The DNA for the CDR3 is TGCGCCAGCAGCCAAGATATTGGGGGCCCTAGCACCGGGGAGCTGTTTTTT. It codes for CASSQDIGGPSTGELFF.

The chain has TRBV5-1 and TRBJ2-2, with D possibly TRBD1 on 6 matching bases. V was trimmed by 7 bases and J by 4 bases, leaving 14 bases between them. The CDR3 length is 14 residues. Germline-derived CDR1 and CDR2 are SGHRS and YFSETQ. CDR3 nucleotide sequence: TGCGCCAGCGTCGAGCAGGGGTCCACCGGGGAGCTGTTTTTT. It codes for CASVEQGSTGELFF.

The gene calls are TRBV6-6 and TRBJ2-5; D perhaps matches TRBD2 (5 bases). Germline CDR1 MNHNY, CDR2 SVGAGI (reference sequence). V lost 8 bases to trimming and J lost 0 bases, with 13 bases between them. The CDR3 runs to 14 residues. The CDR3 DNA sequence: TGTGCCAGCGGGCCTGGAGGTTACCAAGAGACCCAGTACTTC. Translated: CASGPGGYQETQYF.

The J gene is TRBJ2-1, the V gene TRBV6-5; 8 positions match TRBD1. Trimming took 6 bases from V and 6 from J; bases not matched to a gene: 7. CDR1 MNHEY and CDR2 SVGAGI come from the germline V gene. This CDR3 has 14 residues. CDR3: CASRRGQDGNEQFF. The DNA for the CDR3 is TGTGCCAGCAGAAGGGGACAGGACGGCAATGAGCAGTTCTTC.

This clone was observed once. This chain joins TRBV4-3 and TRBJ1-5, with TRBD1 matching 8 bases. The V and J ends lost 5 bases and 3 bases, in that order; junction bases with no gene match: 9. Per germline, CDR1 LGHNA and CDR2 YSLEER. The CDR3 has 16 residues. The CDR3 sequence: CASSSGLDRDNQPQHF. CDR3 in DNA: TGCGCCAGCAGCTCGGGCCTGGACAGGGACAATCAGCCCCAGCATTTT.

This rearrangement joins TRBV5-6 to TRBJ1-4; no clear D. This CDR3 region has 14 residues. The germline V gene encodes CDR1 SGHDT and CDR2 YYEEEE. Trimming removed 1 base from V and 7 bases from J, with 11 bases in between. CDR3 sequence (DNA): TGTGCCAGCAGCTTGAGAGGACTAGGTGAAAAACTGTTTTTT. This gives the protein CASSLRGLGEKLFF.

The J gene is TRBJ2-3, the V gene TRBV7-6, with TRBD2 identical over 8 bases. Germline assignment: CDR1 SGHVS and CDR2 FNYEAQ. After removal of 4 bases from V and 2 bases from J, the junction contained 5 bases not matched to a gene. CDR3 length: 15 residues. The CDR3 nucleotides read TGTGCCAGCAGCTGGGCGGGAGGCTACACAGATACGCAGTATTTT. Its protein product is CASSWAGGYTDTQYF.

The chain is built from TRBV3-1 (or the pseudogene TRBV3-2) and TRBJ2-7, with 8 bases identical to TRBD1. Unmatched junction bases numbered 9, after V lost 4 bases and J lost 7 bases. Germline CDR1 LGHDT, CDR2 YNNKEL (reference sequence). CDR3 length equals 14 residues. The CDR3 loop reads CASSPGQGAGEQYF. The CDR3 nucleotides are TGTGCCAGCAGCCCGGGGCAGGGGGCGGGTGAGCAGTACTTC.

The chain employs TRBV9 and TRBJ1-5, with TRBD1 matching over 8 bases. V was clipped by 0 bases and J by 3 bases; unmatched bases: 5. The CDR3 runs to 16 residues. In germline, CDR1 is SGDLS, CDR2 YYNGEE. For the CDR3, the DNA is TGTGCCAGCAGCGTAGATGCAGGGGGCTACAATCAGCCCCAGCATTTT. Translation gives CASSVDAGGYNQPQHF.

The CDR3 reads CASSLDRGSPLHF. The CDR3 DNA is TGTGCCAGCTCACTGGACAGGGGTTCACCCCTCCACTTT. The V call is TRBV18, the J call TRBJ1-6; 9 bases line up with TRBD1. CDR1 is KGHSH and CDR2 is LQKENI in the germline V gene. The CDR3 spans 13 residues. The trim removed 4 bases at V and 9 bases at J, leaving 1 base unmatched.

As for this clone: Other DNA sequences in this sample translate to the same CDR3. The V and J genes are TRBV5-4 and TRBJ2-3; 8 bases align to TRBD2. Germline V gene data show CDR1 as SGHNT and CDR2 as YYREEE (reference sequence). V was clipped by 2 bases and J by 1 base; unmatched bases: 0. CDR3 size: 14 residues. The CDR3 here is CASSLAGGTDTQYF. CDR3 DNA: TGTGCCAGCAGCTTAGCGGGAGGCACAGATACGCAGTATTTT.

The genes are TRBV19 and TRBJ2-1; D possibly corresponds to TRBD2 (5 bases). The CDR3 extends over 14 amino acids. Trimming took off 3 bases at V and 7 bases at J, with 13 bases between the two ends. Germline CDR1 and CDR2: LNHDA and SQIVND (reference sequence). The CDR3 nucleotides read TGTGCCAGTAGTATTGGCGAGGGCCCTAATGAGCAGTTCTTC. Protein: CASSIGEGPNEQFF.

The chain's CDR3 is CASSNGYITANTEAFF. The DNA of the CDR3 is TGCGCCAGCAGCAACGGTTACATTACAGCGAACACTGAAGCTTTCTTT. The V call is TRBV5-1, the J call TRBJ1-1; D not resolved. Trimming cost V 4 bases and J 1 base, with 17 bases left between them. Germline CDR1 and CDR2: SGHRS and YFSETQ. CDR3 size: 16 residues.

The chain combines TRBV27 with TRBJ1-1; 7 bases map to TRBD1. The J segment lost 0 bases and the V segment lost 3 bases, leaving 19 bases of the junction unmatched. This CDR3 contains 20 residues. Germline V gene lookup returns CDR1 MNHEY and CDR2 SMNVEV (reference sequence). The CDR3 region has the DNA TGTGCCAGCAGTTTCGGTCCAACATCGACAGGGTTAAGAATGAACACTGAAGCTTTCTTT. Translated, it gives CASSFGPTSTGLRMNTEAFF.

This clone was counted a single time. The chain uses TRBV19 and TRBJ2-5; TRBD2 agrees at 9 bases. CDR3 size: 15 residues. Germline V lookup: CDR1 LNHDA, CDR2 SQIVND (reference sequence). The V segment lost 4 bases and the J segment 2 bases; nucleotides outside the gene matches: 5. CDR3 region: CASSNPTSGQETQYF. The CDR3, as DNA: TGTGCCAGTAGTAACCCCACTAGCGGGCAAGAGACCCAGTACTTC.

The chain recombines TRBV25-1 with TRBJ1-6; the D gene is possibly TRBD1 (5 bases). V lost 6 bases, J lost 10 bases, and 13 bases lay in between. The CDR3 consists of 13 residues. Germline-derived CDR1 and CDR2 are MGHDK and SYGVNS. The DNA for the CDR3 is TGTGCCAGCAGCCCAGGGTACGGGTCACCCCTCCACTTT. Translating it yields CASSPGYGSPLHF.

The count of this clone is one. CDR3 bases: TGCGCCAGCAGCCACGGGGCGGGAGACTACAATGAGCAGTTCTTC. This sequence encodes CASSHGAGDYNEQFF. This rearrangement joins TRBV4-1 to TRBJ2-1, with 7 bases matching TRBD2. J was trimmed by 3 bases and V by 3 bases; bases with no gene match: 5. The germline V gene encodes CDR1 MGHRA and CDR2 YSYEKL. This CDR3 is 15 amino acids long.

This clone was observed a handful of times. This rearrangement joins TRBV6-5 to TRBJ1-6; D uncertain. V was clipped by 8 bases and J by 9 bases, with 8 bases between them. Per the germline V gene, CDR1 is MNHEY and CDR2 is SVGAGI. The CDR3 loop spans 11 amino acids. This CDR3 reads CASGGISPLHF. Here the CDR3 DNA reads TGTGCCAGCGGAGGAATTTCACCCCTCCACTTT.

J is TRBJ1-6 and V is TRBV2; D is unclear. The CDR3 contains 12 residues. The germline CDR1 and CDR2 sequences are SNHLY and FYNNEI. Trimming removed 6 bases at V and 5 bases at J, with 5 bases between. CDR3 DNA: TGTGCCAGCAGGGCAGATAATTCACCCCTCCACTTT. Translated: CASRADNSPLHF.

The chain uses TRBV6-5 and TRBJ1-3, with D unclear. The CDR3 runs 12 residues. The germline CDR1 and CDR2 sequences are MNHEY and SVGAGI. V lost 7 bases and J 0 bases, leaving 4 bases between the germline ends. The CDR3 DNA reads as TGTGCCAGCACGGGCTCTGGAAACACCATATATTTT. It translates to CASTGSGNTIYF.

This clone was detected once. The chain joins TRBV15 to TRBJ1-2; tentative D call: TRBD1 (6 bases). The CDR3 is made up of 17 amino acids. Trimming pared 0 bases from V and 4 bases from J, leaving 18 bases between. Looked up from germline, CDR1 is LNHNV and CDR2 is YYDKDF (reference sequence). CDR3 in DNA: TGTGCCACCAGCAGAGATCGTACGGCAGGGGTGCGCTATGGCTACACCTTC. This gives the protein CATSRDRTAGVRYGYTF.

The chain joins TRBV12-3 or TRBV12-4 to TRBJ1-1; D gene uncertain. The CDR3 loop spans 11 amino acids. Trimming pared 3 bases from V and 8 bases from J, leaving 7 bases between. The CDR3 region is CASSLFREAFF. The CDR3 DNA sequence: TGTGCCAGCAGTTTGTTCAGAGAAGCTTTCTTT.

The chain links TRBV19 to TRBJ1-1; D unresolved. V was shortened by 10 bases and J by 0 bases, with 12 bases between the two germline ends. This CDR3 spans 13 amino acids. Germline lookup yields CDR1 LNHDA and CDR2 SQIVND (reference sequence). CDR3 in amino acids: CAIQRNMNTEAFF. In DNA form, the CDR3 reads TGTGCCATCCAACGAAACATGAACACTGAAGCTTTCTTT.

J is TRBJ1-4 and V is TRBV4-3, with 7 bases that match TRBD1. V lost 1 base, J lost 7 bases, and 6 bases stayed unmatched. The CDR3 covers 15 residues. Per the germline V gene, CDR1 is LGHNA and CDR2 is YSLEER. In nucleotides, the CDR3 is TGCGCCAGCAGCCAAGGTTCCGGGACAGTTGAAAAACTGTTTTTT. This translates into CASSQGSGTVEKLFF.

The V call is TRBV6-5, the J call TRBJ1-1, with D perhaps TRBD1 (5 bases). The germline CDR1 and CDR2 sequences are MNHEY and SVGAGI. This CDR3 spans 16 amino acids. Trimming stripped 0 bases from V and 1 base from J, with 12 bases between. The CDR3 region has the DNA TGTGCCAGCAGTTACTCAAGAGGACACACGAACACTGAAGCTTTCTTT. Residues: CASSYSRGHTNTEAFF.

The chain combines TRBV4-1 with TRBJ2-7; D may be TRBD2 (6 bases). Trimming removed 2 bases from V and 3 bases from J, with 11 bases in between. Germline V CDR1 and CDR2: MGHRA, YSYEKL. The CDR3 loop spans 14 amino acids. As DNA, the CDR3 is TGCGCCAGCAGCCAAATACGGGGGATCTACGAGCAGTACTTC. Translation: CASSQIRGIYEQYF.

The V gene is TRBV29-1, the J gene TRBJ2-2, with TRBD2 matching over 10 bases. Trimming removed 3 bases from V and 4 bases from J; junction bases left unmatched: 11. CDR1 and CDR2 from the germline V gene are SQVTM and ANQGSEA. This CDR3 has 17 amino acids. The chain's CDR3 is CSVDPSGLARSTGELFF. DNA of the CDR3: TGCAGCGTTGACCCCTCGGGACTAGCGCGATCCACCGGGGAGCTGTTTTTT.